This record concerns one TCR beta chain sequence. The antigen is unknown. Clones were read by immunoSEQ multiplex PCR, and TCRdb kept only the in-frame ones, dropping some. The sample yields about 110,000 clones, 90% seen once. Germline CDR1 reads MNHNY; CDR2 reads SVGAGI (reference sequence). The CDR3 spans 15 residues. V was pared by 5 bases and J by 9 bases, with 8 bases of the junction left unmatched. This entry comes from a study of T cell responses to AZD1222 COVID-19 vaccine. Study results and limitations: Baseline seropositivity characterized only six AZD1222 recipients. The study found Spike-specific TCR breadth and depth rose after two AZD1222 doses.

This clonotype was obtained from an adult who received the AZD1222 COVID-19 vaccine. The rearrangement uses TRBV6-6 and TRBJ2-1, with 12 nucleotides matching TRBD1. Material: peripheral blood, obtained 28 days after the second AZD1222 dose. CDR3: CASSNPGQGAGEQFF. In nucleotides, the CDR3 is TGTGCCAGCAGTAATCCGGGACAGGGGGCGGGTGAGCAGTTCTTC.